The rows below give T cell receptor beta chains drawn from one sample of a study of cytomegalovirus exposure and HLA in healthy donors. Sequencing was performed with immunoSEQ multiplex PCR; in TCRdb, only in-frame clones are kept and a portion is missing. The repertoire holds about 98,000 clones, with around 85% as singletons. The source material was PBMCs. These receptors were obtained from a woman younger than 45 in good health and CMV-seronegative. Each CDR3 is given with its conserved first and last residue. A D gene is named only where the DNA matches it firmly. A row's size may be missing; if present it is once, few, many or a size class.

J: TRBJ2-7; size: .; V: TRBV2; D: .; CDR3: CASSERPGYEQYF; DNA: TGTGCCAGCAGTGAGCGCCCAGGGTACGAGCAGTACTTC
J: TRBJ1-2; size: .; V: TRBV6-5; D: .; CDR3: CASSYSRSPNYGYTF; DNA: TGTGCCAGCAGTTATTCCCGGAGTCCTAACTATGGCTACACCTTC
J: TRBJ2-3; size: .; V: TRBV27; D: .; CDR3: CASSLAGNTDTQYF; DNA: TGTGCCAGCAGTTTGGCGGGAAACACAGATACGCAGTATTTT
J: TRBJ1-4; size: .; V: TRBV5-1; D: .; CDR3: CASSRAGTNEKLFF; DNA: TGCGCCAGCAGCCGGGCAGGGACTAATGAAAAACTGTTTTTT
J: TRBJ2-7; size: few; V: TRBV6-5; D: .; CDR3: CASSSLPYEQYF; DNA: TGTGCCAGCAGTTCTCTCCCCTACGAGCAGTACTTC
J: TRBJ1-5; size: .; V: TRBV5-1; D: .; CDR3: CASSFRVSPIGPDSKSNQPQHF; DNA: TGCGCCAGCAGCTTCAGGGTTTCACCCATAGGTCCGGATTCAAAAAGCAATCAGCCCCAGCATTTT
J: TRBJ2-2; size: few; V: TRBV18; D: .; CDR3: CASSSAGGNTGELFF; DNA: TGTGCCAGCTCATCGGCCGGGGGTAACACCGGGGAGCTGTTTTTT
J: TRBJ2-7; size: .; V: TRBV29-1; D: .; CDR3: CSVDMGAADEQYF; DNA: TGCAGCGTTGATATGGGGGCAGCGGACGAGCAGTACTTC
J: TRBJ2-7; size: .; V: TRBV5-3; D: .; CDR3: CARSLIRVAEQYF; DNA: TGTGCCAGAAGCTTGATCCGGGTAGCCGAGCAGTACTTC
J: TRBJ2-6; size: .; V: TRBV6-6; D: TRBD1; CDR3: CATHRGSMENVLTF; DNA: TGTGCCACCCACAGGGGGTCGATGGAGAACGTCCTGACTTTC
J: TRBJ2-2; size: few; V: TRBV5-1; D: TRBD2; CDR3: CASSLRRGGTGELFF; DNA: TGCGCCAGCAGCTTGAGGCGGGGGGGCACCGGGGAGCTGTTTTTT
J: TRBJ2-7; size: .; V: TRBV6-5; D: .; CDR3: CASSYDGEQYF; DNA: TGTGCCAGCAGTTACGACGGGGAGCAGTACTTC
J: TRBJ1-5; size: .; V: TRBV28; D: .; CDR3: CASSSGGWHQPQHF; DNA: TGTGCCAGCAGTTCCGGGGGGTGGCATCAGCCCCAGCATTTT
J: TRBJ1-2; size: .; V: TRBV29-1; D: .; CDR3: CSALGGGFNYGYTF; DNA: TGCAGCGCCCTCGGGGGGGGGTTTAACTATGGCTACACCTTC
J: TRBJ2-2; size: .; V: TRBV5-1; D: TRBD1; CDR3: CASTQTGVNTGELFF; DNA: TGCGCCAGCACTCAGACAGGGGTTAACACCGGGGAGCTGTTTTTT
J: TRBJ2-1; size: once; V: TRBV9; D: TRBD1; CDR3: CASSPYWTGSNEQFF; DNA: TGTGCCAGCAGCCCCTATTGGACAGGGAGCAATGAGCAGTTCTTC
J: TRBJ2-5; size: .; V: TRBV7-9; D: TRBD1; CDR3: CASSGRQGTETQYF; DNA: TGTGCCAGCAGCGGGCGACAGGGGACGGAGACCCAGTACTTC
J: TRBJ1-5; size: .; V: TRBV29-1; D: .; CDR3: CSAIQGKGQPQHF; DNA: TGCAGCGCGATCCAGGGAAAGGGCCAGCCCCAGCATTTT
J: TRBJ1-3; size: .; V: TRBV5-1; D: .; CDR3: CASCMGGSSGNTIYF; DNA: TGCGCCAGCTGCATGGGGGGCAGCTCTGGAAACACCATATATTTT
J: TRBJ1-2; size: .; V: TRBV5-1; D: .; CDR3: CASSSTGTLGYTF; DNA: TGCGCCAGCAGCTCCACAGGGACCCTTGGCTACACCTTC
J: TRBJ1-4; size: few; V: TRBV27; D: TRBD1; CDR3: CASSPAGTGGVRANEKLFF; DNA: TGTGCCAGCAGTCCCGCCGGGACAGGGGGTGTCCGTGCTAATGAAAAACTGTTTTTT
J: TRBJ1-5; size: .; V: TRBV4-1; D: .; CDR3: CASSQDIRGGQPQHF; DNA: TGCGCCAGCAGCCAAGATATCCGGGGAGGTCAGCCCCAGCATTTT
J: TRBJ2-5; size: once; V: TRBV13; D: .; CDR3: CASSLQRQETQYF; DNA: TGTGCCAGCAGCTTACAGCGGCAAGAGACCCAGTACTTC
J: TRBJ2-5; size: .; V: TRBV7-2; D: TRBD1; CDR3: CASSLVGTGVTQYF; DNA: TGTGCCAGCAGCTTAGTTGGGACAGGGGTGACCCAGTACTTC
J: TRBJ2-7; size: .; V: TRBV2; D: TRBD2; CDR3: CASKDSGGYEQYF; DNA: TGTGCCAGCAAAGATAGCGGGGGTTACGAGCAGTACTTC
J: TRBJ2-3; size: once; V: TRBV9; D: .; CDR3: CASSVVSSWLSGTDTQYF; DNA: TGTGCCAGCAGCGTAGTATCTAGCTGGTTGTCAGGCACAGATACGCAGTATTTT
J: TRBJ1-2; size: .; V: TRBV27; D: .; CDR3: CASSLRGRGYTF; DNA: TGTGCCAGCAGTCTAAGGGGCCGTGGCTACACCTTC
J: TRBJ1-3; size: .; V: TRBV28; D: .; CDR3: CASSPSDSGNTIYF; DNA: TGTGCCAGCAGTCCTAGTGACTCTGGAAACACCATATATTTT
J: TRBJ2-5; size: .; V: TRBV5-6; D: TRBD1; CDR3: CASSLGQGVETQYF; DNA: TGTGCCAGCAGCTTGGGACAGGGGGTCGAGACCCAGTACTTC
J: TRBJ2-2; size: .; V: TRBV2; D: TRBD1; CDR3: CARSNEQGPGELFF; DNA: TGTGCCAGGTCAAATGAACAGGGGCCCGGGGAGCTGTTTTTT
J: TRBJ1-2; size: .; V: TRBV5-1; D: TRBD1; CDR3: CASSPETGQGNGYTF; DNA: TGCGCCAGCAGCCCGGAGACAGGGCAGGGCAATGGCTACACCTTC
J: TRBJ2-2; size: .; V: TRBV19; D: TRBD1; CDR3: CASSRDRTRGELFF; DNA: TGTGCCAGTTCCCGGGACAGGACACGCGGGGAGCTGTTTTTT
J: TRBJ1-1; size: .; V: TRBV2; D: .; CDR3: CASRDTFLNTEAFF; DNA: TGTGCCAGCAGGGACACCTTTCTGAACACTGAAGCTTTCTTT
J: TRBJ1-2; size: .; V: TRBV28; D: TRBD1; CDR3: CASTPATGQGPYGYTF; DNA: TGTGCCAGCACCCCTGCCACGGGACAGGGGCCGTATGGCTACACCTTC